The clone carrying this T cell receptor (beta chain) was recorded at least ten times. Its antigen is undetermined. This entry is derived from a study of blood T cells in healthy people across ages. The study, taken as a whole, reports: Higher diversity and more naive CD4+ cells were features of long-lived donors, compared to aged donors.

Trimming cost V 5 bases and J 2 bases; bases outside gene matches: 5. CDR3 size: 13 residues. From germline, CDR1 is SQVTM and CDR2 ANQGSEA. A sample-barcoded 5' primer and a J-beta primer mix were used in a second PCR of roughly 7 to 12 cycles. TCRdb called the 5' RACE reads again in MiXCR, with one record for every CDR3 protein. The sample contains about 1.6 million distinct CDR3 sequences, approximately 32% of which appear only once. The chain couples TRBV29-1 to TRBJ2-5; 7 bases are a match to TRBD1. This sequence originates from a woman younger than 45 in good health. Sequencing used blood. CDR3 DNA sequence: TGCAGCGTTTTAGACAGGGATCAAGAGACCCAGTACTTC. Translated: CSVLDRDQETQYF.